This T cell receptor beta chain was captured by sequencing in a study of T cell responses to AZD1222 COVID-19 vaccine. The germline V gene has CDR1 SGHTA and CDR2 FQGNSA. This CDR3 spans 13 amino acids. J lost 5 bases, V lost 5 bases, and 5 bases had no gene match. About this clone itself: Its target is unknown.

Study-level findings and limits: Sampled repertoires all dated from after the peak T cell response. Most donors were white British, females outnumbered males, and clonal diversity was possibly underestimated. Reports indicate that nearly half of spike-specific TCRs are directed at unmutated variant regions.

Some clones are missing from TCRdb's copy, which holds only in-frame ones; the method was immunoSEQ multiplex PCR. This table holds some 150,000 clones, about 90% found once. The source is an adult in good health. V usage is TRBV7-2 and J usage is TRBJ1-2; 7 nucleotides align to TRBD1. The source was peripheral blood, collected on day 0 of AZD1222 vaccination. CDR3 in DNA: TGTGCCAGCAGCCCTGGGACAGCGTATGGCTACACCTTC. Encoded protein: CASSPGTAYGYTF.